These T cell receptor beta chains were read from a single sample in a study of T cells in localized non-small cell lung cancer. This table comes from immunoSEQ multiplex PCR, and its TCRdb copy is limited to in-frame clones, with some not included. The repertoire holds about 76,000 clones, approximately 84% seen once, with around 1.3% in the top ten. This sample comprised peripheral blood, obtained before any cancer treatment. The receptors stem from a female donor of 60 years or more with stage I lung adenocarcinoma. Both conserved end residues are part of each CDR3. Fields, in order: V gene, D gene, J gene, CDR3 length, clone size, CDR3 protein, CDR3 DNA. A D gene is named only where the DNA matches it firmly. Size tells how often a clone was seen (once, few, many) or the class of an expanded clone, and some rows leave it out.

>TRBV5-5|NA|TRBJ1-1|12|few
CASKGRGTEAFF
TGTGCCAGCAAGGGCCGGGGCACTGAAGCTTTCTTT
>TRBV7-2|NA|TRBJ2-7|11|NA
CASSAAYEQYF
TGTGCCAGCAGCGCAGCCTACGAGCAGTACTTC
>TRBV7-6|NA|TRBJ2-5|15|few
CASSLEIDMGETQYF
TGTGCCAGCAGCTTAGAAATAGACATGGGGGAGACCCAGTACTTC
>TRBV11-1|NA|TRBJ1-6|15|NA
CASSSGRTYNSPLHF
TGTGCCAGCAGCTCTGGCAGGACCTATAATTCACCCCTCCACTTT
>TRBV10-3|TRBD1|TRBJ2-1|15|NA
CAISRDRGGGNEQFF
TGTGCCATCAGCCGGGACAGGGGTGGGGGCAATGAGCAGTTCTTC
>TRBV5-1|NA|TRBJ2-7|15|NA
CASSWTWGAGYEQYF
TGCGCCAGCAGCTGGACATGGGGCGCGGGTTACGAGCAGTACTTC
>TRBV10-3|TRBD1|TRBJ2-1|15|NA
CAISDVDRVVDEQFF
TGTGCCATCAGTGACGTGGACAGGGTGGTCGATGAGCAGTTCTTC
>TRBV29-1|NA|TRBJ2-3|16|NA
CSVERRRLGITDTQYF
TGCAGCGTTGAACGTCGTAGGCTAGGGATCACAGATACGCAGTATTTT
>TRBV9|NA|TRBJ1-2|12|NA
CASSLPNYGYTF
TGTGCCAGCAGCCTCCCAAACTATGGCTACACCTTC
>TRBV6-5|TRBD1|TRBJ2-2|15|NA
CASSPGQANTGELFF
TGTGCCAGCAGTCCCGGACAGGCGAACACCGGGGAGCTGTTTTTT
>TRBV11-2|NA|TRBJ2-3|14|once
CASATLSSTDTQYF
TGTGCCAGCGCCACCCTTTCTAGCACAGATACGCAGTATTTT
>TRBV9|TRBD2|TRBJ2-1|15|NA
CASSVTSGSSNEQFF
TGTGCCAGCAGCGTGACTAGCGGGTCTTCGAATGAGCAGTTCTTC
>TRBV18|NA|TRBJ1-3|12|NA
CASSPDRNTIYF
TGTGCCAGCTCACCCGACAGAAACACCATATATTTT
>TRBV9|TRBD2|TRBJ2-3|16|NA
CASSVTSGISTDTQYF
TGTGCCAGCAGCGTCACTAGCGGGATTAGCACAGATACGCAGTATTTT
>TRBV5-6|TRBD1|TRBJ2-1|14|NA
CASSRIGQGNEQFF
TGTGCCAGCAGCCGGATAGGACAGGGCAATGAGCAGTTCTTC
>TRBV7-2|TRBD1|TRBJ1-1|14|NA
CASSWTGVRVEAFF
TGTGCCAGCAGCTGGACAGGGGTTAGGGTTGAAGCTTTCTTT
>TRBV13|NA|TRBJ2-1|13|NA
CASSLYGYNEQFF
TGTGCCAGCAGCTTATACGGCTACAATGAGCAGTTCTTC
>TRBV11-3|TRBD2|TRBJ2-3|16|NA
CASSSGLAGARKTQYF
TGTGCCAGCAGCTCAGGACTAGCGGGGGCCCGAAAGACGCAGTATTTT
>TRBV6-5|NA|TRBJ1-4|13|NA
CASSYSRYQKLFF
TGTGCCAGCAGTTACTCGCGGTATCAAAAACTGTTTTTT
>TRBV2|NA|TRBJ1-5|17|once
CASSEDFRRQVGQPQHF
TGTGCCAGCAGTGAAGACTTCCGCCGCCAGGTCGGTCAGCCCCAGCATTTT
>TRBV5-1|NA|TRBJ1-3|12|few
CASSPPGNTIYF
TGCGCCAGCAGCCCACCCGGAAACACCATATATTTT
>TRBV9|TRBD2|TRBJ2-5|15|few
CASSVEPAGGETQYF
TGTGCCAGCAGCGTAGAGCCAGCGGGAGGAGAGACCCAGTACTTC
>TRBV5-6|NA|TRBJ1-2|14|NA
CASSFPTGDYGYTF
TGTGCCAGCAGCTTCCCGACCGGGGACTATGGCTACACCTTC
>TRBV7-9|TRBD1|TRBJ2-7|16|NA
CASSIRVTGPHYEQYF
TGTGCCAGCAGCATACGAGTGACAGGGCCCCACTACGAGCAGTACTTC
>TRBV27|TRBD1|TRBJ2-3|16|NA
CASNSGTGSNTDTQYF
TGTGCCAGCAACTCCGGGACAGGGTCCAACACAGATACGCAGTATTTT
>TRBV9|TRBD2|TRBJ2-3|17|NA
CASSKGTSGRNTDTQYF
TGTGCCAGCAGCAAGGGGACTAGCGGGAGGAACACAGATACGCAGTATTTT
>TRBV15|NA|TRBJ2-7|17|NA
CATSRVPTEPISYEQYF
TGTGCCACCAGCAGAGTGCCAACCGAGCCGATATCTTACGAGCAGTACTTC
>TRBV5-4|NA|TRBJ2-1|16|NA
CASSSDPQGLYNEQFF
TGTGCCAGCAGCTCAGATCCGCAAGGCCTCTACAATGAGCAGTTCTTC
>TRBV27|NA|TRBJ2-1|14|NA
CASKGSWRHNEQFF
TGTGCCAGCAAGGGCAGCTGGAGACACAATGAGCAGTTCTTC
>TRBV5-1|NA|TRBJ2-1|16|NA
CASSPGDSSSYNEQFF
TGCGCCAGCAGCCCGGGGGACAGCAGCTCCTACAATGAGCAGTTCTTC
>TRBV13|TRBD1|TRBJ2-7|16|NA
CASSLRTGEASYEQYF
TGTGCCAGCAGCTTACGGACAGGGGAGGCCTCCTACGAGCAGTACTTC
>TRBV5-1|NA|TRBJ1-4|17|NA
CASSLSVGGATNEKLFF
TGCGCCAGCAGCTTGTCTGTTGGGGGAGCAACTAATGAAAAACTGTTTTTT
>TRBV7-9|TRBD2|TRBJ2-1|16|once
CASSFRTSGRANEQFF
TGTGCCAGCAGCTTTCGGACTAGCGGGAGGGCCAATGAGCAGTTCTTC
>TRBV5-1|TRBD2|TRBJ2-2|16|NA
CASSAESGRGTGELFF
TGCGCCAGCAGCGCGGAAAGCGGGAGAGGGACCGGGGAGCTGTTTTTT
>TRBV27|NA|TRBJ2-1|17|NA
CASSLRRQALGIDEQFF
TGTGCCAGCAGTTTAAGACGACAGGCGCTAGGTATAGATGAGCAGTTCTTC
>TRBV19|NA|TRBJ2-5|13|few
CASLPRTGETQYF
TGTGCCTCCCTTCCCCGGACCGGCGAGACCCAGTACTTC
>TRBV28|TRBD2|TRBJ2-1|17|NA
CASSLSSAGGPLDEQFF
TGTGCCAGCAGTCTTTCCTCAGCGGGAGGGCCGCTGGATGAGCAGTTCTTC
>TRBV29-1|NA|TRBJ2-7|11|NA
CSVEAWDEQYF
TGCAGCGTTGAAGCATGGGATGAGCAGTACTTC
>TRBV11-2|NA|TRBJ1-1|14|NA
CASSFLLQGTEAFF
TGTGCCAGCAGCTTCCTTTTACAGGGTACTGAAGCTTTCTTT
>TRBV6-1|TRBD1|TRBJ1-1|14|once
CASSPSGQGLAAFF
TGTGCCAGCAGCCCTTCGGGACAGGGGCTCGCAGCTTTCTTT
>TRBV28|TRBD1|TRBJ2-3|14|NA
CASRDRVGTDTQYF
TGTGCCAGCAGGGACAGGGTCGGCACAGATACGCAGTATTTT
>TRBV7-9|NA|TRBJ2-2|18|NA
CASSLPRRTDANTGELFF
TGTGCCAGCAGCTTACCGAGGCGGACAGACGCGAACACCGGGGAGCTGTTTTTT
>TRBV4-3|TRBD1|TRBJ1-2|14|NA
CASSLFDREYGYTF
TGCGCCAGCAGCCTTTTTGACAGGGAGTATGGCTACACCTTC
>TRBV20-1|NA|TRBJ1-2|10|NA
CSANHGGYTF
TGCAGTGCTAATCACGGCGGCTACACCTTC
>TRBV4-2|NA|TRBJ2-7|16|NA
CASSQVVLAASYEQYF
TGTGCCAGCAGCCAAGTGGTGTTAGCGGCAAGCTACGAGCAGTACTTC
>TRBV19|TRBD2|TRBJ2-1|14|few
CASRTSGRRNEQFF
TGTGCCAGTAGGACTAGCGGGAGACGGAATGAGCAGTTCTTC
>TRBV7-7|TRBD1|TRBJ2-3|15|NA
CASSLGGQGPYTQYF
TGTGCCAGCAGCTTAGGAGGACAGGGGCCCTATACGCAGTATTTT
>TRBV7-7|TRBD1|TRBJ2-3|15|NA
CASSSGTGPTDTQYF
TGTGCCAGCAGCTCCGGGACAGGGCCCACAGATACGCAGTATTTT
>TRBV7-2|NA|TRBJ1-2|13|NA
CASSSGFGNGYTF
TGTGCCAGCAGCTCCGGGTTCGGGAATGGCTACACCTTC
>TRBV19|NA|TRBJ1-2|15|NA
CASSIRLEGNYGYTF
TGTGCCAGTAGTATTCGACTCGAGGGGAACTATGGCTACACCTTC
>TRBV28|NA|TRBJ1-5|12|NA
CASSFSGQPQHF
TGTGCCAGCAGTTTTTCCGGTCAGCCCCAGCATTTT
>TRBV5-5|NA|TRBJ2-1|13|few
CASSFGRQDEQFF
TGTGCCAGCAGCTTTGGGCGTCAGGATGAGCAGTTCTTC
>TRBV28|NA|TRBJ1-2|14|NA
CASSFSAVIYGYTF
TGTGCCAGCAGTTTTTCGGCCGTGATCTATGGCTACACCTTC
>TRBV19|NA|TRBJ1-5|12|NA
CASSNHDQPQHF
TGTGCCAGTAGTAACCACGATCAGCCCCAGCATTTT
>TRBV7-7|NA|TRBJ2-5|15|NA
CASSLGGQGGETQYF
TGTGCCAGCAGCTTGGGGGGGCAGGGAGGTGAGACCCAGTACTTC